This is a list of T cell receptor beta chains from one sample in a study of T cells after yellow fever vaccination. MiXCR, applied by TCRdb to the 5' RACE reads, yields one record per CDR3 protein. The sample has under 300,000 distinct CDR3 sequences; over 10% are singletons. The sample consisted of CD4+ T cells sorted from PBMCs, taken 45 days after the yellow fever booster vaccination. The receptors here all came from a man aged 25 to 40 who received the YFV17D yellow fever vaccine. The CDR3 runs from the conserved cysteine through the conserved F or W. Clone sizes are given selectively: once, few, many, or a class where the clone is expanded.

TRBV20-1	TRBJ2-7	NA	CSAYPARDYEQYF
TRBV9	TRBJ2-2	few	CASSGLAGSRELFF
TRBV5-6	TRBJ2-1	NA	CASSLRDRNNEQFF
TRBV6-1	TRBJ2-7	few	CASTGTSGAYEQYF
TRBV12-3/TRBV12-4	TRBJ1-4	few	CASSLILSYTSGKNEKLFF
TRBV25-1	TRBJ1-3	NA	CASSPRGLGGNTIYF
TRBV3-1	TRBJ2-4	NA	CASSQELGQGHAAKNIQYF
TRBV6-5	TRBJ2-1	few	CASSYSLGRADNEQFF
TRBV10-1	TRBJ2-4	NA	CASSEGSGITKNIQYF
TRBV7-7	TRBJ2-5	NA	CASSLAPGQRETQYF
TRBV12-3/TRBV12-4	TRBJ2-5	NA	CASSSGLADPVGETQYF
TRBV10-3	TRBJ2-2	few	CAIDPSGRKDGELFF
TRBV20-1	TRBJ2-2	few	CSARTSGSRGTGELFF
TRBV20-1	TRBJ2-7	many	CSAQWGGEQYF
TRBV7-6	TRBJ2-3	NA	CASSPSVAGSTDTQYF
TRBV5-6	TRBJ2-3	few	CASSLPGADPTDTQYF
TRBV7-8	TRBJ2-7	many	CASSARQYEQYF
TRBV12-3/TRBV12-4	TRBJ2-1	many	CASSLRGGNEQFF
TRBV12-3/TRBV12-4	TRBJ2-7	NA	CASRETGIEQYF
TRBV9	TRBJ1-6	NA	CASSVEGSWNSPLHF
TRBV7-6	TRBJ1-2	few	CASSSYQGGASGYTF
TRBV12-3/TRBV12-4	TRBJ1-5	NA	CASSLARGEPQHF
TRBV27	TRBJ1-2	few	CASSPRTGPGYTF
TRBV12-3/TRBV12-4	TRBJ2-3	many	CASTLTYTQYF
TRBV3-1	TRBJ2-7	NA	CASSQQGVGEQYF
TRBV19	TRBJ2-7	few	CASSMELSGRVFYEQYF
TRBV7-9	TRBJ2-7	few	CASSRRDYGYEQYF